A selection of T cell receptor beta chains follows, all from one sample in a study of monozygotic twins with inflammatory bowel disease. No DNA is given; TCRdb re-called the 5' RACE reads and lists each CDR3 protein once. This sample contains more than 350,000 distinct CDR3 sequences. Sequencing was performed on blood. The receptors were sampled from a human donor with ulcerative colitis or Crohn's disease, or a healthy co-twin of an affected twin (not recorded which). Both conserved end residues are part of each CDR3. The order of the fields is V gene, J gene, CDR3 protein.

v_gene: TRBV18
j_gene: TRBJ2-3
CDR3aa: CASSEPGPRTTDTQYF

v_gene: TRBV15
j_gene: TRBJ2-4
CDR3aa: CATTLGTADWDIQYF

v_gene: TRBV4-2
j_gene: TRBJ2-7
CDR3aa: CASSQDWVVTYEQYF

v_gene: TRBV30
j_gene: TRBJ2-3
CDR3aa: CAWSAQGGSTDTQYF

v_gene: TRBV3-1
j_gene: TRBJ2-7
CDR3aa: CASSQGMRERPHEQYF

v_gene: TRBV20-1
j_gene: TRBJ2-2
CDR3aa: CSAREGGANTGELFF

v_gene: TRBV19
j_gene: TRBJ2-2
CDR3aa: CASKGEGTGELFF

v_gene: TRBV12-3/TRBV12-4
j_gene: TRBJ1-1
CDR3aa: CASSWSVGQAFF

v_gene: TRBV3-1
j_gene: TRBJ2-1
CDR3aa: CASSATSGRTYNEQFF

v_gene: TRBV9
j_gene: TRBJ2-1
CDR3aa: CASSVGGFANEQFF

v_gene: TRBV6-5
j_gene: TRBJ1-1
CDR3aa: CASSYLPGADAPNTEAFF

v_gene: TRBV29-1
j_gene: TRBJ1-1
CDR3aa: CSVGLTDMNTEAFF

v_gene: TRBV7-9
j_gene: TRBJ1-1
CDR3aa: CASSPFAREGEAFF

v_gene: TRBV24-1
j_gene: TRBJ2-1
CDR3aa: CATSDSGAGRNEQFF

v_gene: TRBV18
j_gene: TRBJ2-7
CDR3aa: CASSTRGGYEQYF

v_gene: TRBV28
j_gene: TRBJ1-1
CDR3aa: CASSSTGNTEAFF

v_gene: TRBV10-2
j_gene: TRBJ1-2
CDR3aa: CASLVGSGYTF

v_gene: TRBV5-1
j_gene: TRBJ1-1
CDR3aa: CASSLVGGQRNTEAFF

v_gene: TRBV12-3/TRBV12-4
j_gene: TRBJ1-1
CDR3aa: CASSPRGATEAFF

v_gene: TRBV7-6
j_gene: TRBJ2-2
CDR3aa: CASTLAGANTGELFF

v_gene: TRBV4-2
j_gene: TRBJ2-5
CDR3aa: CASSQDSGLGLQETQYF

v_gene: TRBV3-1
j_gene: TRBJ2-7
CDR3aa: CASSQDTNEQYF

v_gene: TRBV7-8
j_gene: TRBJ1-2
CDR3aa: CASSLATYEQGGYTF

v_gene: TRBV5-1
j_gene: TRBJ2-7
CDR3aa: CASSLSGGGSEQYF

v_gene: TRBV19
j_gene: TRBJ1-1
CDR3aa: CASSGQGRTEAFF

v_gene: TRBV20-1
j_gene: TRBJ2-7
CDR3aa: CSARDLDTGASGEQYF

v_gene: TRBV12-3/TRBV12-4
j_gene: TRBJ2-1
CDR3aa: CASSPGNVNEQFF

v_gene: TRBV12-3/TRBV12-4
j_gene: TRBJ2-4
CDR3aa: CATSRGAAKNIQYF

v_gene: TRBV20-1
j_gene: TRBJ1-4
CDR3aa: CSAVGTSEKLFF

v_gene: TRBV20-1
j_gene: TRBJ2-1
CDR3aa: CSARLLAGGPYNEQFF

v_gene: TRBV29-1
j_gene: TRBJ2-6
CDR3aa: CSVVQSGANVLTF